The 26 T cell receptor beta chains listed next were all sequenced from one sample in a study of cytomegalovirus exposure and HLA in healthy donors. PCR primers comprised 60 Vbeta and 13 Jbeta primers. Profiling relied on immunoSEQ multiplex PCR, and the TCRdb table lists in-frame clones only, not all of them. The data hold roughly 52,000 clones, with more than 75% observed a single time. Specimen: PBMCs. The origin of the receptors is a female donor in good health and CMV-seronegative.

CDR3 sequence (DNA): TGTGCCAGTAGTATAGACAATCGAGATCAGCCCCAGCATTTT. Encoded protein: CASSIDNRDQPQHF. The rearrangement joins TRBV19 to TRBJ1-5; D is uncertain. Trimming took off 0 bases at V and 5 bases at J, with 8 bases between the two ends. The CDR3 runs to 14 residues. The germline V gene encodes CDR1 LNHDA and CDR2 SQIVND (reference sequence).

V gene TRBV6-6 combines with J gene TRBJ2-5; 8 bases agree with TRBD2. The CDR3 totals 15 residues. CDR1 MNHNY and CDR2 SVGAGI come from the germline V gene (reference sequence). With 4 bases clipped from V and 13 bases from J, the junction kept 17 bases outside the gene matches. The CDR3 loop is CASSLRAGGVSVTYF. DNA of the CDR3: TGTGCCAGCAGTTTACGGGCGGGGGGCGTCTCCGTCACGTACTTC.

The rearrangement links TRBV4-1 to TRBJ2-2; TRBD1 matches at 9 bases. The J segment lost 1 base and the V segment lost 3 bases, leaving 0 bases of the junction unmatched. Germline CDR1 MGHRA, CDR2 YSYEKL. This CDR3 is built from 15 residues. The CDR3 region is CASSQGQGNTGELFF. The CDR3 coding sequence is TGCGCCAGCAGCCAGGGACAGGGGAACACCGGGGAGCTGTTTTTT.

The rearrangement uses TRBV5-1 and TRBJ2-1; 10 positions match TRBD2. V lost 4 bases and J lost 2; bases outside the gene matches: 0. The CDR3 is 14 amino acids. Looked up from germline, CDR1 is SGHRS and CDR2 is YFSETQ. The DNA of the CDR3 is TGCGCCAGCAGCCTAGCGGGGGCCTACAATGAGCAGTTCTTC. It codes for CASSLAGAYNEQFF. Drawing the rest from reference TRBV5-1 and TRBJ2-1, the complete variable domain is KAGVTQTPRYLIKTRGQQVTLSCSPISGHRSVSWYQQTPGQGLQFLFEYFSETQRNKGNFPGRFSGRQFSNSRSEMNVSTLELGDSALYLCASSLAGAYNEQFFGPGTRLTVL.

The CDR3 region has the DNA TGTGCCAGCAGCTTCGTGTATAGGGGGGAGCAGTACTTC. Translated, it gives CASSFVYRGEQYF. This chain connects TRBV11-2 to TRBJ2-7, with a weak D call TRBD1 (6 bases). V lost 3 bases and J lost 7, with 13 bases in between. CDR3 length equals 13 residues. The germline CDR1 and CDR2 sequences are SGHAT and FQNNGV.

The V and J genes are TRBV6-5 and TRBJ2-7, with TRBD1 identical over 8 bases. The CDR3 contains 15 residues. The germline CDR1 and CDR2 sequences are MNHEY and SVGAGI. V shed 4 bases, J shed 2 bases, and the junction held 7 bases outside the gene matches. Here the CDR3 DNA reads TGTGCCAGCAGTTCCCCGGACAGGGCGGCCTACGAGCAGTACTTC. Amino acid sequence: CASSSPDRAAYEQYF.

The chain joins TRBV7-2 to TRBJ2-5, with 8 bases aligning to TRBD2. Germline V gene lookup returns CDR1 SGHTA and CDR2 FQGNSA. The CDR3 length is 14 residues. V was pared by 5 bases and J by 5 bases, with 7 bases of the junction left unmatched. The CDR3, as DNA: TGTGCCAGCAGCCCCGGGGGGGCGCGGGAGACCCAGTACTTC. Protein sequence: CASSPGGARETQYF.

This rearrangement joins TRBV6-5 to TRBJ1-6, with a weak D call TRBD1 (5 bases). The germline V and J ends were trimmed by 0 bases and 2 bases, with 8 bases remaining between them. In germline, CDR1 is MNHEY, CDR2 SVGAGI. This CDR3 spans 16 amino acids. CDR3 nucleotides: TGTGCCAGCAGTTACTCCCCAGGGACCTATAATTCACCCCTCCACTTT. This codes for CASSYSPGTYNSPLHF.

This clone was recorded once. As DNA, the CDR3 is TGTGCCAGCAGCCCCGGACACTTCGCAACTAATGAAAAACTGTTTTTT. Translation gives CASSPGHFATNEKLFF. This chain uses TRBV5-6 with TRBJ1-4; TRBD1 is a possible D gene (5 bases). The CDR3 totals 16 residues. Germline V gives CDR1 SGHDT, CDR2 YYEEEE. Trimming removed 4 bases from V and 0 bases from J, with 13 bases in between.

J is TRBJ1-1 and V is TRBV15; D not resolved. V was trimmed by 2 bases and J by 1 base, leaving 2 bases between them. CDR3 length: 12 amino acids. Germline values: CDR1 LNHNV, CDR2 YYDKDF (reference sequence). The CDR3 sequence is CATSRQNTEAFF. The CDR3, as DNA: TGTGCCACCAGCAGACAGAACACTGAAGCTTTCTTT.

V is TRBV29-1 and J is TRBJ2-1, with 7 bases fitting TRBD1. The CDR3 extends over 13 amino acids. V was pared by 7 bases and J by 0 bases, with 3 bases of the junction left unmatched. Per the germline V gene, CDR1 is SQVTM and CDR2 is ANQGSEA. This CDR3 is CSANRGSYNEQFF. Here the CDR3 DNA reads TGCAGCGCAAACAGGGGCTCCTACAATGAGCAGTTCTTC.

This CDR3 reads CASSQDVDRVSRTNEKLFF. The CDR3 DNA sequence: TGTGCCAGCAGCCAAGATGTGGACAGGGTGTCTCGGACTAATGAAAAACTGTTTTTT. The rearrangement links TRBV4-2 to TRBJ1-4; TRBD1 matches 8 bases. The V segment lost 0 bases and the J segment 2 bases; nucleotides outside the gene matches: 11. The germline CDR1 and CDR2 sequences are LGHNA and YNFKEQ. This CDR3 contains 19 residues.

This chain connects TRBV18 to TRBJ2-6, with a weak D call TRBD1 (5 bases). From germline, CDR1 is KGHSH and CDR2 LQKENI. V lost 2 bases and J 0 bases, leaving 17 bases between the germline ends. This CDR3 is 19 amino acids long. For the CDR3, the DNA is TGTGCCAGCTCACCAGGCGTGGGCAGGGTCCCCTCTGGGGCCAACGTCCTGACTTTC. This codes for CASSPGVGRVPSGANVLTF.

The V call is TRBV11-2, the J call TRBJ2-3, with 7 bases identical to TRBD2. Looked up from germline, CDR1 is SGHAT and CDR2 is FQNNGV. With V trimmed by 2 bases and J by 1 base, 6 bases remained unmatched. This CDR3 region has 16 residues. CDR3 loop: CASSLYAGVGTDTQYF. The CDR3 region has the DNA TGTGCCAGCAGCTTATACGCGGGGGTTGGCACAGATACGCAGTATTTT.

The chain is built from TRBV19 and TRBJ1-3; the D is unclear. This CDR3 has 15 residues. Trimming removed 4 bases at V and 0 bases at J, with 10 bases between. Germline V gives CDR1 LNHDA, CDR2 SQIVND (reference sequence). The CDR3 bases are TGTGCCAGTAGTAGTCGGGTCCGCTCTGGAAACACCATATATTTT. This translates into CASSSRVRSGNTIYF.

This clone appeared a few times. V gene TRBV2 combines with J gene TRBJ1-5, with 8 positions matching TRBD1. The V gene end was trimmed by 5 bases and the J gene end by 6 bases; junction bases not matched to a gene: 6. The CDR3 has 14 amino acids. CDR1 and CDR2 from the germline V gene are SNHLY and FYNNEI. CDR3 loop: CASSPGQGGQPQHF. For the CDR3, the DNA is TGTGCCAGCAGTCCTGGACAGGGAGGTCAGCCCCAGCATTTT.

The genes are TRBV7-3 and TRBJ1-2; possible D gene TRBD1, 6 bases. The V end was cut by 2 bases, the J end by 4 bases, with 14 bases between. Germline CDR1 SGHTA, CDR2 FQGTGA. The CDR3 is 15 residues long. CDR3 amino acids: CASSLEPGDVYGYTF. Here the CDR3 DNA reads TGTGCCAGCAGCTTAGAACCAGGGGATGTCTATGGCTACACCTTC. Based on the CDR3 plus reference TRBV7-3 and TRBJ1-2, the full variable domain is GAGVSQTPSNKVTEKGKYVELRCDPISGHTALYWYRQSLGQGPEFLIYFQGTGAADDSGLPNDRFFAVRPEGSVSTLKIQRTERGDSAVYLCASSLEPGDVYGYTFGSGTRLTVV.

In this sample, this clone turned up a few times. This chain connects TRBV11-2 to TRBJ2-7; 8 bases agree with TRBD2. Germline-derived CDR1 and CDR2 are SGHAT and FQNNGV. The CDR3 loop spans 13 amino acids. The V and J ends lost 5 bases and 5 bases, in that order; junction bases with no gene match: 5. The CDR3 spells CASSVGLADEQYF. The CDR3 bases are TGTGCCAGCAGCGTAGGACTAGCCGACGAGCAGTACTTC.

The V call is TRBV15, the J call TRBJ1-5; TRBD1 aligns across 11 bases. The trim removed 5 bases at V and 0 bases at J, leaving 6 bases unmatched. CDR3 length: 17 amino acids. Per germline, CDR1 LNHNV and CDR2 YYDKDF (reference sequence). The CDR3 reads CATSADRGLISNQPQHF. Written as DNA, the CDR3 is TGTGCCACCAGCGCGGACAGGGGGCTTATTAGCAATCAGCCCCAGCATTTT. The full variable domain, its missing parts supplied by reference TRBV15 and TRBJ1-5, is DAMVIQNPRYQVTQFGKPVTLSCSQTLNHNVMYWYQQKSSQAPKLLFHYYDKDFNNEADTPDNFQSRRPNTSFCFLDIRSPGLGDTAMYLCATSADRGLISNQPQHFGDGTRLSIL.

The genes are TRBV7-9 and TRBJ2-7; D is possibly TRBD1 (7 bases). V lost 1 base and J lost 9, with 10 bases in between. The CDR3 is made up of 12 amino acids. Germline values: CDR1 SEHNR, CDR2 FQNEAQ (reference sequence). The DNA for the CDR3 is TGTGCCAGCAGCTTAGGGCAGGGGGGGCAGTACTTC. Translating it yields CASSLGQGGQYF.

This rearrangement joins TRBV5-1 to TRBJ2-7; D gene uncertain. There are 16 residues in the CDR3. Trimming took off 1 base at V and 3 bases at J, with 17 bases between the two ends. Germline V CDR1 and CDR2: SGHRS, YFSETQ. The CDR3 reads CASSLTSAGNIYEQYF. The CDR3 DNA reads as TGCGCCAGCAGCTTGACTTCGGCAGGTAATATCTACGAGCAGTACTTC.

This clone has just a few counts. V gene TRBV4-3 combines with J gene TRBJ2-1; 7 positions agree with TRBD1. There are 16 residues in the CDR3. V lost 0 bases, J lost 4 bases, and 6 bases stayed unmatched. The germline gives CDR1 LGHNA, CDR2 YSLEER. The CDR3 sequence is CASSQDEGAGYNEQFF. The CDR3 DNA sequence: TGCGCCAGCAGCCAAGATGAGGGGGCCGGTTACAATGAGCAGTTCTTC.

This sequence joins TRBV12-5 and TRBJ1-2; D gene unclear. Trimming took 1 base from V and 9 from J, leaving 9 bases between them. The CDR3 contains 12 residues. From germline, CDR1 is LGHNT and CDR2 FRNRAP. The CDR3, as DNA: TGTGCTAGTGGTTTGGGCCTACGAAGCTACACCTTC. It codes for CASGLGLRSYTF.

J is TRBJ2-3 and V is TRBV7-3; D may be TRBD2 (6 bases). This CDR3 is built from 15 residues. CDR1 is SGHTA and CDR2 is FQGTGA in the germline V gene. Trimming removed 5 bases from V and 2 bases from J, with 14 bases in between. CDR3 DNA: TGTGCCAGCAGCGAGGGACTGGCTTACACAGATACGCAGTATTTT. Protein product: CASSEGLAYTDTQYF.

The chain joins TRBV12-5 to TRBJ2-2; no clear D. The ends were cut back, 3 bases at V and 0 bases at J, with 5 bases in the middle. Germline V CDR1 and CDR2: LGHNT, FRNRAP. CDR3 length equals 14 residues. Written as DNA, the CDR3 is TGTGCTAGTGGTTTAAGCCCGAACACCGGGGAGCTGTTTTTT. This codes for CASGLSPNTGELFF.

The rearrangement joins TRBV5-1 to TRBJ2-3; D is unclear. Trimming took off 0 bases at V and 0 bases at J, with 14 bases between the two ends. CDR1 and CDR2 from the germline V gene are SGHRS and YFSETQ. The length of the CDR3 is 17 residues. The CDR3 DNA reads as TGCGCCAGCAGCTTGGCCCCAACTACTCCAAGCACAGATACGCAGTATTTT. Amino acid sequence: CASSLAPTTPSTDTQYF.